This entry is about one T cell receptor beta chain. Profiling relied on immunoSEQ multiplex PCR, and the TCRdb table lists in-frame clones only, not all of them. The profile shows more than 20,000 clones, around nine tenths of them singletons. These data originate in a study of T cells in localized non-small cell lung cancer. The sequence was obtained from an older female donor with stage I lung adenocarcinoma. This specimen consisted of peripheral blood, obtained before any cancer treatment.

The CDR3: CASRRDRANEKLFF. The CDR3 nucleotides read TGTGCCAGCAGACGGGACAGGGCTAATGAAAAACTGTTTTTT. V and J are TRBV11-2 and TRBJ1-4; TRBD1 matches 9 bases. Germline V lookup: CDR1 SGHAT, CDR2 FQNNGV. This CDR3 is 14 amino acids long. The V and J ends lost 6 bases and 3 bases, in that order; junction bases with no gene match: 2.